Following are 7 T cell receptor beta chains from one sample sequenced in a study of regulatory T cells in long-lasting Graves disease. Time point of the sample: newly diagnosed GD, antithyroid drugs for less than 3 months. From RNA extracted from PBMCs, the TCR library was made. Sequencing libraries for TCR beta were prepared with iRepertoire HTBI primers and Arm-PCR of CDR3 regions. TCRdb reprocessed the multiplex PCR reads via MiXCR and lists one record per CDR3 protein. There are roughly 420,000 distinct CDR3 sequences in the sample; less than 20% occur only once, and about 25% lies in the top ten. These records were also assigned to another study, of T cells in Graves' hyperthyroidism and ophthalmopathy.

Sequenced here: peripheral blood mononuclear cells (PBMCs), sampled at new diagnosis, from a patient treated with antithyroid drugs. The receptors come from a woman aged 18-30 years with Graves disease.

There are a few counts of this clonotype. The DNA for the CDR3 is TGTGCCAGCAGCCAGACTAGCGGGATGAACACCGGGGAGCTGTTTTTT. Its translation: CASSQTSGMNTGELFF. The V call is TRBV13, the J call TRBJ2-2; the match to TRBD2 covers 11 bases. Trimming removed 5 bases from V and 1 base from J; junction bases left unmatched: 3. Germline V gives CDR1 PRHDT, CDR2 FYEKMQ (reference sequence). The CDR3 is 16 residues long.

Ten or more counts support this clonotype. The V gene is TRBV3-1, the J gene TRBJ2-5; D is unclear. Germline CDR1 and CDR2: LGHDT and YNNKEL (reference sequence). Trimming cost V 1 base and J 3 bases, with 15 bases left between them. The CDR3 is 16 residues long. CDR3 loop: CASSQVSRRLKETQYF. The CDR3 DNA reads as TGTGCCAGCAGCCAAGTATCGCGGAGATTAAAAGAGACCCAGTACTTC.

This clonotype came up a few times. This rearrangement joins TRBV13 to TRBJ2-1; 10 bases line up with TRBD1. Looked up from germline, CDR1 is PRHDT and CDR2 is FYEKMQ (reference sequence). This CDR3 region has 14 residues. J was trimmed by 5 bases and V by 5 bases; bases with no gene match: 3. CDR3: CASSPGTGDNEQFF. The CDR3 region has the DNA TGTGCCAGCAGCCCCGGGACAGGGGACAATGAGCAGTTCTTC.

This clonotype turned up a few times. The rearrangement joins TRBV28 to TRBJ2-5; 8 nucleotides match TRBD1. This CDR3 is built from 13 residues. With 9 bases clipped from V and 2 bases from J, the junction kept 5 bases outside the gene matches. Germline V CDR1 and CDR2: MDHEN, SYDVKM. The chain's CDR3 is CARGGQEQETQYF. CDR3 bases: TGTGCCAGAGGGGGACAGGAGCAAGAGACCCAGTACTTC.

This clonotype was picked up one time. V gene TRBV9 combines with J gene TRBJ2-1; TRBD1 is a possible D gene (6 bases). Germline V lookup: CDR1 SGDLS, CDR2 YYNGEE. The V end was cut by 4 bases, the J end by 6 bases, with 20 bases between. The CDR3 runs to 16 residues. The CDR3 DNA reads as TGTGCCAGCAGCCCCCTCTGGTCCACAGGGTCCAATGAGCAGTTCTTC. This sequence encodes CASSPLWSTGSNEQFF.

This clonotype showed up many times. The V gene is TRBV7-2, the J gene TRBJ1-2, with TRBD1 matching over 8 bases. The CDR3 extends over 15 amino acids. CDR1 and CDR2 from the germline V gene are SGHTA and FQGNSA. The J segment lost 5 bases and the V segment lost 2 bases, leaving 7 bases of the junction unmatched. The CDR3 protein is CASSLSGDRSYGYTF. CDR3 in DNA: TGTGCCAGCAGCTTAAGTGGGGACAGGTCTTATGGCTACACCTTC.

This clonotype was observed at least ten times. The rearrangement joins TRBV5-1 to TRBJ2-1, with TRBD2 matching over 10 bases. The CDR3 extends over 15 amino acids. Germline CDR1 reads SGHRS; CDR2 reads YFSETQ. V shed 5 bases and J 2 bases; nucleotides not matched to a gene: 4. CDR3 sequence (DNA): TGCGCCAGCAGTCTTAGCGGGAGGCCCTACAATGAGCAGTTCTTC. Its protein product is CASSLSGRPYNEQFF.